This T cell receptor (beta chain) was profiled in a study of T cell changes during pregnancy in multiple sclerosis (dated by TCRdb to between 2018 and 2020). About the investigation overall: The study examined how the T cell repertoire changed over the course of pregnancy in women with multiple sclerosis.

The library came from the immunoSEQ multiplex PCR assay. In TCRdb, the immuneACCESS table is reduced to in-frame sequences with V and J assigned. These tables do not hold every clone; where another copy was compared, an unresolved V gene accounts for under half, and the others remain unexplained. Recorded for this sample are 25,000 to 30,000 clones; roughly 90% of them occurred a single time. The ten largest clones represent over 0.45% of the sample. This clone has a single count. Its antigen has not been determined. It has no much larger one-base neighbor in the sample; base qualities were not kept. CDR1 and CDR2, looked up from the germline V gene, are MNHEY and SVGAGI. Trimming costs V 3 bases and J 4 bases, and their ends lie 7 bases apart. From the cysteine up to the phenylalanine, the CDR3 has a length of 13 residues. Only the CDR3 portion is preserved as DNA: 39 bases, with reading frame beginning at the first base.

The TCR originated in a female donor in good health, enrolled as a control in a pregnancy study. The rearranged segments are TRBV6-5 and TRBJ1-5; too little of a D gene remains to name it. This specimen was CD4+ T cells from peripheral blood mononuclear cells, taken in the first trimester of pregnancy. This receptor has the CDR3 CASSYSINQPQHF. The DNA reads TGTGCCAGCAGTTATAGCATAAATCAGCCCCAGCATTTT.